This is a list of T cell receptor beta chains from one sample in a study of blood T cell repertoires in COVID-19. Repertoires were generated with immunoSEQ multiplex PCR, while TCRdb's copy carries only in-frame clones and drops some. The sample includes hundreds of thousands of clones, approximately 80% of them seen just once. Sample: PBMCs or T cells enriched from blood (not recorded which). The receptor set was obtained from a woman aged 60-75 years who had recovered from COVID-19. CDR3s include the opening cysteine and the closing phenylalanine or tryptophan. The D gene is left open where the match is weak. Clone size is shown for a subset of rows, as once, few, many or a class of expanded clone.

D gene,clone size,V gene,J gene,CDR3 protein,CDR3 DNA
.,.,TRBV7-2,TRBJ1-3,CASSRTFGNTIYF,TGTGCCAGCAGCCGGACATTTGGAAACACCATATATTTT
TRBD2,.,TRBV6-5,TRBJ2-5,CASSPRGRRETQYF,TGTGCCAGCAGTCCCCGCGGGAGAAGAGAGACCCAGTACTTC
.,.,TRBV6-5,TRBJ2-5,CASSTPRLGQETQYF,TGTGCCAGCAGTACTCCCCGACTCGGACAAGAGACCCAGTACTTC
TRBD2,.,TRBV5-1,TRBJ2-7,CASSQGLAGVGEQYF,TGCGCCAGCAGCCAGGGACTAGCGGGAGTGGGGGAGCAGTACTTC
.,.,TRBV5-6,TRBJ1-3,CASTSFRGAGNTIYF,TGTGCCAGCACATCTTTCAGAGGTGCGGGAAACACCATATATTTT
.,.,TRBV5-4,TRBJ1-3,CASSSEWSSGNTIYF,TGTGCCAGCAGCTCCGAGTGGAGCTCTGGAAACACCATATATTTT
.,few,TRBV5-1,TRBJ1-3,CASSLGSSGNTIYF,TGCGCCAGCAGCTTGGGCAGCTCTGGAAACACCATATATTTT
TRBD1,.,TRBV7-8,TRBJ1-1,CASSETGARTEAFF,TGTGCCAGCAGCGAGACAGGGGCGCGGACTGAAGCTTTCTTT
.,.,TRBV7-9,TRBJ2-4,CASSLSQGAKNIQYF,TGTGCCAGCAGCTTGAGTCAGGGGGCCAAAAACATTCAGTACTTC
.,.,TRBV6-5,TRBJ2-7,CASSYSRGYEQYF,TGTGCCAGCAGTTACTCGCGGGGTTACGAGCAGTACTTC
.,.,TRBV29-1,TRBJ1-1,CSVEATDTEAFF,TGCAGCGTTGAGGCGACAGACACTGAAGCTTTCTTT
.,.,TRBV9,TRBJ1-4,CASSALDGGANEKLFF,TGTGCCAGCAGCGCCCTCGACGGCGGGGCTAATGAAAAACTGTTTTTT
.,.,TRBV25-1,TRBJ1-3,CASSESSSGNTIYF,TGTGCCAGCAGTGAATCCAGCTCTGGAAACACCATATATTTT
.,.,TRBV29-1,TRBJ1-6,CSVGESGNSPLHF,TGCAGCGTTGGGGAGTCCGGTAATTCACCCCTCCACTTT
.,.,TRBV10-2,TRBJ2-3,CASSRTTTDTQYF,TGCGCCAGCAGCAGGACAACCACAGATACGCAGTATTTT